This T cell receptor beta chain originates from a study of cytomegalovirus exposure and HLA in healthy donors. Regarding the study as a whole: TCR association rates varied by HLA locus in a later analysis, with DRB1 highest and HLA-C lowest.

The PCR employed 60 Vbeta primers together with 13 Jbeta primers. The table came from immunoSEQ multiplex PCR; TCRdb's copy has only in-frame clones and leaves some out. The sample has 210,000 or so clones; around 89% are singletons. Note on this clone: Its antigen is not identified.

V lost 0 bases and J lost 7, with 7 bases in between. The CDR3 loop spans 13 amino acids. Germline V gene data show CDR1 as SEHNR and CDR2 as FQNEAQ (reference sequence). Sequenced material: PBMCs. This sequence joins TRBV7-9 and TRBJ2-1, with a weak D call TRBD2 (6 bases). The sequence was collected from a woman under 30 in good health and CMV-seronegative. CDR3 bases: TGTGCCAGCAGCTTAGCGGCGGGGAATGAGCAGTTCTTC. As protein: CASSLAAGNEQFF.